These T cell receptor beta chains were read from a single sample in a study of shared clonotypes between healthy human individuals. Here immunoSEQ multiplex PCR was the method, and the copy in TCRdb shows in-frame clones only, minus some. The sample lists just over 2,000,000 clones, 85% to 95% occurring once. Sequencing input: naive CD8+ T cells sorted from blood. These receptor sequences come from a man aged 18 to 29 in good health. Both conserved end residues are part of each CDR3. A D gene is named only where the DNA matches it firmly. Clone size appears in some rows only: once, few, many, or a class for an expanded clone.

v_gene	d_gene	abundance	j_gene	len	CDR3nt	CDR3aa
TRBV10-1	NA	NA	TRBJ2-2	14	TGCGCCAGCAGTCATTACCCGAACACCGGGGAGCTGTTTTTT	CASSHYPNTGELFF
TRBV5-1	NA	NA	TRBJ2-7	12	TGCGCCAGCAGCCCTACAGGGACCGAGCAGTACTTC	CASSPTGTEQYF
TRBV7-9	NA	once	TRBJ2-7	12	TGTGCCAGCAGCTCCGACAACGACGAGCAGTACTTC	CASSSDNDEQYF
TRBV5-1	NA	NA	TRBJ2-7	12	TGCGCCAGCAGCCAAGGGGGGACCGAGCAGTACTTC	CASSQGGTEQYF
TRBV7-9	TRBD1	once	TRBJ2-5	15	TGTGCCAGCAGCTCCCCGACAGGGTCAGGGGAGACCCAGTACTTC	CASSSPTGSGETQYF
TRBV11-2	NA	NA	TRBJ2-1	17	TGTGCCAGCAGCAAATGGGGGGGACAGGTTACCTACAATGAGCAGTTCTTC	CASSKWGGQVTYNEQFF
TRBV10-2	NA	once	TRBJ2-1	15	TGCGCCAGCAGACCGGGATTTGCAGTTTGGAATGAGCAGTTCTTC	CASRPGFAVWNEQFF
TRBV5-6	NA	once	TRBJ2-7	14	TGTGCCAGCAGCTTGAGAGGGAATTCCTACGAGCAGTACTTC	CASSLRGNSYEQYF
TRBV5-1	TRBD1	NA	TRBJ2-1	15	TGCGCCAGCAGCACCGACAGGGGCTCCTACAATGAGCAGTTCTTC	CASSTDRGSYNEQFF
TRBV18	NA	NA	TRBJ1-4	15	TGTGCCAGCTCACCGTTAGGCAGAGCTAATGAAAAACTGTTTTTT	CASSPLGRANEKLFF
TRBV6-5	NA	NA	TRBJ2-2	13	TGTGCCAGCAGTCATTCTCGGTCCGGGGAGCTGTTTTTT	CASSHSRSGELFF
TRBV27	TRBD1	NA	TRBJ2-7	13	TGTGCCAGCAGTCAGGACAGGGTAAGCGAGCAGTACTTC	CASSQDRVSEQYF
TRBV7-8	NA	NA	TRBJ2-1	15	TGTGCCAGCAGCTTGTCTGGGGGCGCTACCAATGAGCAGTTCTTC	CASSLSGGATNEQFF
TRBV6-5	NA	NA	TRBJ1-5	14	TGTGCCAGCAGTTGGACAGTAGCTTCGGGGCCCCAGCATTTT	CASSWTVASGPQHF
TRBV9	TRBD1	NA	TRBJ2-5	14	TGTGCCAGCAGCGGACAGGGGGGCCCAGAGACCCAGTACTTC	CASSGQGGPETQYF
TRBV5-6	TRBD2	NA	TRBJ2-1	18	TGTGCCAGCAGCGAAAGATTATTAGCGGGAGGGTACTTGAATGAGCAGTTCTTC	CASSERLLAGGYLNEQFF
TRBV2	NA	NA	TRBJ2-5	14	TGTGCCAGCAGTGAATGGGGAACGGGAGAGACCCAGTACTTC	CASSEWGTGETQYF
TRBV10-3	TRBD1	NA	TRBJ2-1	13	TGTGCCATCAGTGTGGGGACAGACAATGAGCAGTTCTTC	CAISVGTDNEQFF
TRBV27	NA	NA	TRBJ2-3	15	TGTGCCAGCAGTCCCCGCGTAAGGGTCGCAGATACGCAGTATTTT	CASSPRVRVADTQYF
TRBV27	TRBD1	NA	TRBJ2-7	16	TGTGCCAGCAGTTCCTCCATCGGACAGGAGTACTACGAGCAGTACTTC	CASSSSIGQEYYEQYF
TRBV2	NA	NA	TRBJ2-3	14	TGTGCCAGCAGATCGGGGGATCGCACAGATACGCAGTATTTT	CASRSGDRTDTQYF
TRBV6-1	NA	once	TRBJ2-2	13	TGTGCCAGCCTATACACGAACACCGGGGAGCTGTTTTTT	CASLYTNTGELFF
TRBV19	NA	once	TRBJ1-5	16	TGTGCCAGTAGGACCGCAGGGGTAAGGAGCAATCAGCCCCAGCATTTT	CASRTAGVRSNQPQHF
TRBV5-5	TRBD1	NA	TRBJ2-2	16	TGTGCCAGCAGCCTAACGGGGACAGCGAGGACCGGGGAGCTGTTTTTT	CASSLTGTARTGELFF
TRBV27	NA	NA	TRBJ1-5	15	TGTGCCAGCAGTTTGTACGGGACCTTAGATCAGCCCCAGCATTTT	CASSLYGTLDQPQHF
TRBV15	NA	NA	TRBJ1-6	15	TGTGCCACCAGCGCAGGGTTGGGGGTGGGTTCACCCCTCCACTTT	CATSAGLGVGSPLHF
TRBV27	NA	NA	TRBJ1-2	14	TGTGCCAGCAGTCCCCGGGGGGCGCGCTATGGCTACACCTTC	CASSPRGARYGYTF
TRBV5-3	TRBD2	NA	TRBJ2-3	19	TGTGCCAGAAGCTTGTCGGTAGCGGGGGACTTCCCTATCACAGATACGCAGTATTTT	CARSLSVAGDFPITDTQYF
TRBV21-1	NA	NA	TRBJ2-5	16	TGTGCCAGCAGCAAAGCGGGAGGGAGGGGAGGAGAGACCCAGTACTTC	CASSKAGGRGGETQYF
TRBV19	NA	NA	TRBJ1-2	14	TGTGCCAGTAGTCTCGACGGGGAGGGGTATGGCTACACCTTC	CASSLDGEGYGYTF
TRBV10-3	TRBD2	NA	TRBJ2-3	15	TGTGCCATCAGTGAGGCACTAGCGGGAGCTGATACGCAGTATTTT	CAISEALAGADTQYF
TRBV7-8	NA	NA	TRBJ1-1	15	TGTGCCAGCAGCCCCGAGGCGGCTGTGAACACTGAAGCTTTCTTT	CASSPEAAVNTEAFF
TRBV30	TRBD1	NA	TRBJ2-1	14	TGTGCCTGGGCACGGGACAGGGCTAGGAATGAGCAGTTCTTC	CAWARDRARNEQFF
TRBV4-1	NA	NA	TRBJ1-6	16	TGCGCCAGCAGCCAAGTTTCGGGACGGCTTAATTCACCCCTCCACTTT	CASSQVSGRLNSPLHF
TRBV9	NA	NA	TRBJ2-2	14	TGTGCCAGCAGCGTTCAAGGCGGGCCCGGGGAGCTGTTTTTT	CASSVQGGPGELFF
TRBV6-5	TRBD1	NA	TRBJ1-1	14	TGTGCCAGCAGTTGGACAGGGGAGTCCGCTGAAGCTTTCTTT	CASSWTGESAEAFF
TRBV5-5	NA	NA	TRBJ1-6	13	TGTGCCAGCAGCTTCGGCCTTAATTCACCCCTCCACTTT	CASSFGLNSPLHF
TRBV9	NA	NA	TRBJ2-1	15	TGTGCCAGCAGCGATGTCACCAGGTCCTACAATGAGCAGTTCTTC	CASSDVTRSYNEQFF
TRBV27	NA	once	TRBJ1-5	16	TGTGCCAGCAGTCCCCTATTGACAGGTCCCGATCAGCCCCAGCATTTT	CASSPLLTGPDQPQHF
TRBV7-6	NA	NA	TRBJ2-7	14	TGTGCCAGCAGCTTAGAGGGATGGGCTTACGAGCAGTACTTC	CASSLEGWAYEQYF
TRBV4-1	NA	NA	TRBJ2-1	14	TGCGCCAGCAGCCAACTAGGTGGGGCGGATGAGCAGTTCTTC	CASSQLGGADEQFF
TRBV18	NA	NA	TRBJ2-1	12	TGTGCCAGCTCACCGGGCCTCAATGAGCAGTTCTTC	CASSPGLNEQFF
TRBV6-5	NA	once	TRBJ2-7	13	TGTGCCAGCAGTTATGGCAGGGACTACGAGCAGTACTTC	CASSYGRDYEQYF
TRBV30	NA	NA	TRBJ2-2	14	TGTGCCTGGAGTCAGGGGCGGGGGACCGGGGAGCTGTTTTTT	CAWSQGRGTGELFF
TRBV10-3	NA	NA	TRBJ1-4	15	TGTGCCATCAGTGAGCTGGCTGGGGGAAGTGAAAAACTGTTTTTT	CAISELAGGSEKLFF
TRBV7-3	NA	NA	TRBJ2-7	14	TGTGCCAGCAGCTCGCCGGCGGCGGGGTACGAGCAGTACTTC	CASSSPAAGYEQYF
TRBV7-9	TRBD2	NA	TRBJ2-3	19	TGTGCCAGCAGCTCCCCCGGGACTAGCGGGAGGGCGGGCACAGATACGCAGTATTTT	CASSSPGTSGRAGTDTQYF
TRBV12-2	NA	NA	TRBJ1-2	16	TGTGCAAGTCGCTTAGCCTTGGCCAGGAGGTACTATGGCTACACCTTC	CASRLALARRYYGYTF
TRBV27	NA	NA	TRBJ2-1	12	TGTGCCAGCAGGACAGTTTACAATGAGCAGTTCTTC	CASRTVYNEQFF
TRBV29-1	TRBD1	NA	TRBJ2-7	14	TGCAGCGTAGAGACAGGGTCGACTCCCTACGAGCAGTACTTC	CSVETGSTPYEQYF
TRBV5-4	NA	NA	TRBJ1-2	13	TGTGCCAGCAGCTTGGGAGGGGCGCAGGGCTACACCTTC	CASSLGGAQGYTF
TRBV4-1	NA	NA	TRBJ2-2	14	TGCGCCAGCAGCCTTATGGGGGGAGCGGGGGAGCTGTTTTTT	CASSLMGGAGELFF
TRBV29-1	NA	NA	TRBJ2-2	13	TGCAGCGTTGAAGTAGCCAGCACCGGGGAGCTGTTTTTT	CSVEVASTGELFF
TRBV27	TRBD1	NA	TRBJ2-7	15	TGTGCCAGCAAAGTTGGACAGGGGGCTGGCTACGAGCAGTACTTC	CASKVGQGAGYEQYF
TRBV6-5	TRBD2	NA	TRBJ2-3	15	TGTGCCAGCAGTTACGACGGGGGGGTCACAGATACGCAGTATTTT	CASSYDGGVTDTQYF